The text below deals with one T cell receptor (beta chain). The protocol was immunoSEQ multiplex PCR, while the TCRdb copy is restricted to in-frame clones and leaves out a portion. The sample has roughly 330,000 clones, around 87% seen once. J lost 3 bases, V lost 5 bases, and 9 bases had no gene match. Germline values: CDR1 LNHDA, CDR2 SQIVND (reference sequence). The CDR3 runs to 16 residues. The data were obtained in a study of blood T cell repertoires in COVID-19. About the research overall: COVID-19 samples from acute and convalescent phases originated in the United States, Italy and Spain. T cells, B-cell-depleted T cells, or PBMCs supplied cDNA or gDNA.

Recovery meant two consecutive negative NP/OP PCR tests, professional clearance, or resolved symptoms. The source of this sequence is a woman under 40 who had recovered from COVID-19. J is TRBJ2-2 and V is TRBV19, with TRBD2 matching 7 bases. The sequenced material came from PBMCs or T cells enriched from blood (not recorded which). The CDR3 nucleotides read TGTGCCAGTAGTGCTAGCGGCTGGTATGACACCGGGGAGCTGTTTTTT. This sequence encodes CASSASGWYDTGELFF. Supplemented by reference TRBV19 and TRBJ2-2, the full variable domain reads DGGITQSPKYLFRKEGQNVTLSCEQNLNHDAMYWYRQDPGQGLRLIYYSQIVNDFQKGDIAEGYSVSREKKESFPLTVTSAQKNPTAFYLCASSASGWYDTGELFFGEGSRLTVL.